The clone carrying this T cell receptor (beta chain) has at least ten counts. Its cognate antigen is unknown. This sample stems from a study of blood T cells in healthy people across ages. A second PCR, run for about 7 to 11 cycles, used a sample-barcoded 5' primer plus a J-beta primer mix. TCRdb reprocessed the 5' RACE reads with MiXCR, giving one entry per CDR3 protein. The sample consists of 380,000 or so distinct CDR3 sequences, 52% of them appearing once. Overall study results and limits: Significant beta diversity loss was already apparent by age approximately 42, declining roughly linearly.

The germline V gene has CDR1 MNHEY and CDR2 SMNVEV (reference sequence). The CDR3 totals 14 residues. V was cut by 3 bases and J by 4 bases, with 12 bases left in between. This chain uses TRBV27 with TRBJ1-2; D unclear. The TCR originated in a man aged 55 to 70 in good health. The specimen was blood. The CDR3 DNA reads TGTGCCAGCAGTTTGGGCGTGGAACCCTATGGCTACACCTTC. Encoded protein: CASSLGVEPYGYTF.